This passage covers 3 T cell receptor beta chains from one sample sequenced in a study of T cell repertoires in cytomegalovirus infection. Each CDR3 protein gets one entry after TCRdb re-called the reads with MiXCR. The table lists about 740,000 distinct CDR3 sequences, roughly a third of them singletons, with roughly 2.8% in the top ten. The source material was PBMCs. The receptors originated from a human donor in good health (CMV status not recorded). Some clones in this sample may be carry-over from other donors' samples.

The rearrangement joins TRBV10-2 to TRBJ1-6, with a tentative D call TRBD1 (5 bases). V was cut by 6 bases and J by 9 bases, with 15 bases left in between. CDR3 length equals 14 residues. From germline, CDR1 is WSHSY and CDR2 SAAADI. In DNA, the CDR3 is TGCGCCAGCAGGGGACCCGATCAGGCTTCACCCCTCCACTTT. This gives the protein CASRGPDQASPLHF.

There are a few counts of this clonotype. The chain joins TRBV4-1 to TRBJ2-4, with D perhaps given as TRBD1 or TRBD2 (5 bases each). From germline, CDR1 is MGHRA and CDR2 YSYEKL. With 5 bases removed from V and 6 bases from J, the gap between germline ends came to 14 bases. CDR3 length equals 14 residues. CDR3 region: CASSSDTGPNIQYF. The DNA for the CDR3 is TGCGCCAGCAGCTCGGACACGGGACCAAACATTCAGTACTTC.

There are a few counts of this clonotype. The chain recombines TRBV6-6 with TRBJ1-4, with unresolved D. In germline, CDR1 is MNHNY, CDR2 SVGAGI (reference sequence). The CDR3 has 14 residues. V lost 6 bases and J 4 bases, leaving 12 bases between the germline ends. The CDR3 DNA is TGTGCCAGCAGCCCCCCGGGAGTTAATGAAAAACTGTTTTTT. Amino acid sequence: CASSPPGVNEKLFF.